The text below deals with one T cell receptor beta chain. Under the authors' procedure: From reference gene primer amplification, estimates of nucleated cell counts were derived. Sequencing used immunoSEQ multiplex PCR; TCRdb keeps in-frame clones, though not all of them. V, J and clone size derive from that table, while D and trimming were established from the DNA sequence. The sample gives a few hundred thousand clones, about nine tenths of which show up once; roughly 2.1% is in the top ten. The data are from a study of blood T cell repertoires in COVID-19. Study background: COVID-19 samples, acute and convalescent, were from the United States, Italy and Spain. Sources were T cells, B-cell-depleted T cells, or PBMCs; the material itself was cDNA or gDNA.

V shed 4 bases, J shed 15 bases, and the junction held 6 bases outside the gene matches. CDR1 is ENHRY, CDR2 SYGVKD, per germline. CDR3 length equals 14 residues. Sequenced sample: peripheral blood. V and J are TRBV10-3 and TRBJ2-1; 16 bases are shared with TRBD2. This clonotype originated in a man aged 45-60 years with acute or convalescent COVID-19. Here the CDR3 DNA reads TGTGCCATCAGTGTGGGACTAGCGGGGGGGGCCATGTTCTTC. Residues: CAISVGLAGGAMFF.